The present TCR beta chain was sequenced within a study of vaccination effects on CD4 cells after COVID-19. The overall study: Post-vaccine sampling took place a median of 72 days after the second dose. The study's findings and limits: Late post-vaccination, clones induced by infection and those induced by vaccine underwent marked clonal contraction.

Antigen-specific CD4+ T cells were expanded with viral peptide pools in the ViraFEST assay before sequencing. Once cultured for under 11 days, the cells underwent separation to obtain CD4+ T cells. Each participant received a vaccine that was either BNT162b2 or mRNA-1273, given as two doses. Vaccine recipients had no previous SARS-CoV-2 infection; their nucleocapsid antibodies were negative. PBMC cultures contained about 2 million cells per well, approximately 10 IU/ml IL-2 and around 9.6 ug/ml peptides. Germline V CDR1 and CDR2: LGHNA, YSLEER. This CDR3 region has 13 residues. Trimming pared 0 bases from V and 4 bases from J, leaving 6 bases between. On this clone itself: Its cognate antigen is unknown.

Sequencing used immunoSEQ multiplex PCR; TCRdb keeps in-frame clones, though not all of them. The data show about 33,000 clones, approximately 78% seen once. V gene TRBV4-3 combines with J gene TRBJ1-2; no clear D gene. The sample in question was CD4+ T cells from PBMCs cultured with HCoV-NL63 spike peptides, obtained after COVID-19 vaccination. The source is a human donor who received a COVID-19 vaccine. Some clones in this sample may be carry-over from other donors' samples. CDR3 DNA sequence: TGCGCCAGCAGCCAAGATCTAAGCTATGGCTACACCTTC. Translating it yields CASSQDLSYGYTF.